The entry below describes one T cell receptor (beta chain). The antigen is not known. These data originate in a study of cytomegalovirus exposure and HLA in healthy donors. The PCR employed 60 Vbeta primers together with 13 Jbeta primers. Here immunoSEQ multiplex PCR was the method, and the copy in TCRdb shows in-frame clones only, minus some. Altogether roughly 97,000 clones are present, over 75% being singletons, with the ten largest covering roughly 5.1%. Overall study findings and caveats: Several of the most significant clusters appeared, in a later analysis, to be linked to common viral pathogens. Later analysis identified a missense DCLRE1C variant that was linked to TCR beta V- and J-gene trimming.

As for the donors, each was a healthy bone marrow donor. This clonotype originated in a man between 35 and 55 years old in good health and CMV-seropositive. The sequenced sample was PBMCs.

CDR3 nucleotide sequence: TGTGCCAGCAGCAAGAGAGTTCGACATGAATGGCAGTTCTTC. This sequence encodes CASSKRVRHEWQFF. V gene TRBV13 combines with J gene TRBJ2-1; no definite D call. Trimming took off 5 bases at V and 12 bases at J, with 20 bases between the two ends. Germline assignment: CDR1 PRHDT and CDR2 FYEKMQ (reference sequence). This CDR3 spans 14 amino acids.